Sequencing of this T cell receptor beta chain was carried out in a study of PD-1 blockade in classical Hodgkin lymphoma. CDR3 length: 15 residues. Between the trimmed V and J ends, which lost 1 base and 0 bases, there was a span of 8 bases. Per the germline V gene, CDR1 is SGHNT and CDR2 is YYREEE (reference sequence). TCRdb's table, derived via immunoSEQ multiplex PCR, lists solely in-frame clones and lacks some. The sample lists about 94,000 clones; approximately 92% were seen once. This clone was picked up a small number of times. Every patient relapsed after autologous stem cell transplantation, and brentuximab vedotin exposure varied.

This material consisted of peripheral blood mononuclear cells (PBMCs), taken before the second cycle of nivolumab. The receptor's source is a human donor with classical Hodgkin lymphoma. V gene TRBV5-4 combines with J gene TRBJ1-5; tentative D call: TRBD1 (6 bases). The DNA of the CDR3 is TGTGCCAGCAGCTTGTACAGGGATAGCAATCAGCCCCAGCATTTT. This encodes CASSLYRDSNQPQHF.